The 8 T cell receptor beta chains below were found in one sample sequenced in a study of spatial heterogeneity in lung cancer. Findings and limits, study-wide: One measure, the expanded intratumoral alpha and beta TCR count, tracked tumor mutation counts.

For these receptors, no antigen is known. A single record per CDR3 protein comes from TCRdb applying MiXCR to the 5' RACE reads. The top ten clones hold over 50% of a sample with around 1,500 distinct CDR3 sequences, roughly 5.9% of them seen once. Time point reported: sample taken at primary tumor resection. Sequences were derived from lung tumor tissue, sampled at surgery. The receptors were gathered from a female donor with early-stage non-small cell lung cancer.

This clonotype ranks as medium-sized. V and J are TRBV20-1 and TRBJ1-6; D remains unclear. CDR3 length: 15 residues. CDR1 and CDR2 (germline): DFQATT, SNEGSKA (reference sequence). Trimming left V 0 bases short and J 6 bases short, with 12 bases between. CDR3 region: CSAREVQNSNSPLHF. CDR3 nucleotide sequence: TGCAGTGCTAGAGAGGTTCAGAATAGTAATTCACCCCTCCACTTT.

By share, this clonotype ranks as medium-sized. The chain joins TRBV14 to TRBJ2-2, with D tentatively TRBD1 (5 bases). Trimming took off 4 bases at V and 6 bases at J, with 9 bases between the two ends. The CDR3 spans 13 residues. Germline V lookup: CDR1 SGHDN, CDR2 FVKESK. CDR3 region: CASSPLGPGELFF. In DNA form, the CDR3 reads TGTGCCAGCAGCCCCCTGGGGCCCGGGGAGCTGTTTTTT. Full variable domain (rest looked up from reference TRBV14 and TRBJ2-2): EAGVTQFPSHSVIEKGQTVTLRCDPISGHDNLYWYRRVMGKEIKFLLHFVKESKQDESGMPNNRFLAERTGGTYSTLKVQPAELEDSGVYFCASSPLGPGELFFGEGSRLTVL.

This clonotype was detected only a few times. This chain connects TRBV15 to TRBJ2-1; no firm D call. This CDR3 comprises 13 residues. With 2 bases removed from V and 8 bases from J, the gap between germline ends came to 10 bases. Germline CDR1 LNHNV, CDR2 YYDKDF (reference sequence). CDR3 loop: CATSRRTGHEQFF. The CDR3 DNA sequence: TGTGCCACCAGCAGACGTACGGGTCATGAGCAGTTCTTC.

Concerning this clonotype: Since the CDR3 does not end with the conserved phenylalanine or tryptophan, this likely comes from a read error. V gene TRBV7-2 combines with J gene TRBJ1-6; no reliable D call. V lost 7 bases and J 4 bases, leaving 5 bases between the germline ends. The CDR3 has 12 residues. Germline V CDR1 and CDR2: SGHTA, FQGNSA. DNA for the CDR3: TGTGCCAGCACCACTTATAATTCACCCCTCCACCTT. This gives the protein CASTTYNSPLHL.

This clonotype ranks as medium-sized. CDR3 region: CASSLGGRETQYF. The CDR3 DNA follows: TGTGCCAGCAGCTTAGGGGGGCGGGAGACCCAGTACTTC. The gene calls are TRBV7-2 and TRBJ2-5; perhaps TRBD1 as D (6 bases). Trimming pared 1 base from V and 5 bases from J, leaving 8 bases between. From germline, CDR1 is SGHTA and CDR2 FQGNSA. The CDR3 consists of 13 residues.

This clonotype is medium-sized. The V call is TRBV20-1, the J call TRBJ2-3; D not resolved. The V gene's germline CDR1 is DFQATT and CDR2 SNEGSKA (reference sequence). CDR3 length: 16 residues. The V and J ends lost 0 bases and 0 bases respectively, with 13 bases between them. This CDR3 reads CSARDWQLPSTDTQYF. Here the CDR3 DNA reads TGCAGTGCTAGAGATTGGCAGCTCCCTAGCACAGATACGCAGTATTTT.

This clonotype was detected ten times or more. The chain employs TRBV11-2 and TRBJ2-7, with 11 nucleotides matching TRBD1. This CDR3 contains 14 residues. Per germline, CDR1 SGHAT and CDR2 FQNNGV. V trimming: 5 bases; J trimming: 6 bases; junction bases outside the gene matches: 6. The CDR3 region is CASSVGQGAFEQYF. The CDR3 DNA is TGTGCCAGCAGCGTCGGACAGGGGGCCTTCGAGCAGTACTTC.

This clonotype is medium-sized (0.01 to 0.1%) within its sample. The CDR3 sequence: CASSYPGRGSGQETQYF. CDR3 coding DNA: TGTGCCAGCAGTTACCCCGGTAGGGGGAGTGGGCAAGAGACCCAGTACTTC. The J gene is TRBJ2-5, the V gene TRBV6-2 or TRBV6-3; a weak D match, TRBD1 (6 bases). Trimming shortened V by 2 bases and J by 2 bases, and 18 bases separated the two germline ends. Looked up from germline, CDR1 is MNHEY and CDR2 is SVGEGT. There are 17 residues in the CDR3.